Given below is one T cell receptor beta chain in context. Its antigen is unidentified. Unexposed donor CD4+ T cells date from 2011-2018, before the COVID-19 pandemic. The cells were cultured for about ten days before CD4+ T cells were isolated. This sample is drawn from a study of CD4 T cells in relation to SARS-CoV-2 and coronaviruses. Sequencing used immunoSEQ multiplex PCR; TCRdb keeps in-frame clones, though not all of them. The sample lists tens of thousands of clones, less than 80% seen once, with 20% to 25% in the top ten. Germline CDR1 and CDR2: SGHTA and FQGNSA. Trimming left V 0 bases short and J 8 bases short, with 21 bases between. The CDR3 contains 17 residues.

Source material: CD4+ T cells from PBMCs, cultured in vitro. The clonotype was recovered from a human donor in good health. The V gene is TRBV7-2, the J gene TRBJ2-3, with a weak D call TRBD2 (6 bases). This CDR3 is CASSLAGGFNVAGTQYF. CDR3 nucleotide sequence: TGTGCCAGCAGCTTAGCGGGGGGTTTTAATGTTGCAGGTACGCAGTATTTT. The variable domain in full, completed from reference TRBV7-2 and TRBJ2-3, reads GAGVSQSPSNKVTEKGKDVELRCDPISGHTALYWYRQSLGQGLEFLIYFQGNSAPDKSGLPSDRFSAERTGGSVSTLTIQRTQQEDSAVYLCASSLAGGFNVAGTQYFGPGTRLTVL.